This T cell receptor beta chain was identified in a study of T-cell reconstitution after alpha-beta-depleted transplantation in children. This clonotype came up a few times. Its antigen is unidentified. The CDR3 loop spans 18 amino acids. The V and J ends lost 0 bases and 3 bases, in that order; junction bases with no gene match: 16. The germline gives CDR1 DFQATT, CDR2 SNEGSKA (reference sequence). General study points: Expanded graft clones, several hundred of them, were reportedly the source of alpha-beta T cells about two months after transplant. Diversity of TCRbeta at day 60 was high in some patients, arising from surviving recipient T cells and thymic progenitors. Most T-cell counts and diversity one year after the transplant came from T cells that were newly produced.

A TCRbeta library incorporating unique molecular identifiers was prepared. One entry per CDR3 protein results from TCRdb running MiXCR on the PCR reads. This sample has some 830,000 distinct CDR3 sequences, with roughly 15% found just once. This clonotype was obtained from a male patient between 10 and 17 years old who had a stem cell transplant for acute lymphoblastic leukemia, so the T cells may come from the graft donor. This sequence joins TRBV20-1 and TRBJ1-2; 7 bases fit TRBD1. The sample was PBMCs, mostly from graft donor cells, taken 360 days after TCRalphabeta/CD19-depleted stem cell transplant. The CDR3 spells CSAREADADRLKDYGYTF. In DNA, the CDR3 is TGCAGTGCTAGAGAGGCGGACGCGGACAGGCTTAAGGACTATGGCTACACCTTC.